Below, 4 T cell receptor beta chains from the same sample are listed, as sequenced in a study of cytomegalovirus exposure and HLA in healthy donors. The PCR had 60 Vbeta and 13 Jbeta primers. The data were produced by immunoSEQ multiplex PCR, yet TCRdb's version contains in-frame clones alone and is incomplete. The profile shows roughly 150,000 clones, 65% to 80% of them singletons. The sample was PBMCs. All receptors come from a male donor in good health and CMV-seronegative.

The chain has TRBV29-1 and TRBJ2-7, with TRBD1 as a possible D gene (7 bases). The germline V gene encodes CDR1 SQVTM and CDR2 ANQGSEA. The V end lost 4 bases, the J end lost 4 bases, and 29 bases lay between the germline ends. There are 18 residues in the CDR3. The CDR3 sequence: CSVGLPIRQGGWTYEQYF. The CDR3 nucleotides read TGCAGCGTTGGGTTGCCAATAAGACAGGGAGGATGGACGTACGAGCAGTACTTC.

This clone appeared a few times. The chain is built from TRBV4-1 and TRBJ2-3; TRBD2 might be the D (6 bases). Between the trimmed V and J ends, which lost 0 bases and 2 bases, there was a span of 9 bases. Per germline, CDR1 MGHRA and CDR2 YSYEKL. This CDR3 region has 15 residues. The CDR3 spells CASSQDGGLTDTQYF. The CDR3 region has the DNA TGCGCCAGCAGCCAAGACGGAGGGCTCACAGATACGCAGTATTTT.

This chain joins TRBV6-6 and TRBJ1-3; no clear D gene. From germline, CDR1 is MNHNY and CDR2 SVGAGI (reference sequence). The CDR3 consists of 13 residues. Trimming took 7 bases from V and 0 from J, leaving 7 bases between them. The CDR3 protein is CASIASSGNTIYF. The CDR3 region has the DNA TGTGCCAGCATCGCTAGCTCTGGAAACACCATATATTTT.

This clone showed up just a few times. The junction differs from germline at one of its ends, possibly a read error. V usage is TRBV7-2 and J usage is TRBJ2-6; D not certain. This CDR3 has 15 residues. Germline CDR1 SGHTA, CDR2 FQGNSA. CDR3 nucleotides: TGTGCCAGCAGCCCCCCTAGAGCTGGAGCCAACGTCCTGACTTTC. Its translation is CASSPPRAGANVLTF.